These T cell receptor beta chains were read from a single sample in a study of blood T cell repertoires in COVID-19. This table comes from immunoSEQ multiplex PCR, and its TCRdb copy is limited to in-frame clones, with some not included. The sample yields about 170,000 clones, 80% to 85% seen once. Sequencing was carried out using peripheral blood. Receptors were obtained from a human donor with acute or convalescent COVID-19. The donor label of this sample is uncertain. The CDR3 runs from the conserved cysteine through the conserved F or W. Fields, in order: J gene, V gene, D gene, clone size, CDR3 protein, CDR3 DNA. The D gene is left open where the match is weak. Part of the rows lack a size; the others show once, few, many or a class for expanded clones.

>TRBJ2-1|TRBV10-3|TRBD1|NA
CATGTVSYNEQFF
TGTGCCACCGGGACAGTCTCCTACAATGAGCAGTTCTTC
>TRBJ2-1|TRBV9|NA|NA
CASSVASGRGDEQFF
TGTGCCAGCAGCGTAGCCAGCGGGCGAGGCGATGAGCAGTTCTTC
>TRBJ2-3|TRBV30|TRBD2|NA
CAWMLAGDWDTQYF
TGTGCCTGGATGCTAGCGGGGGATTGGGATACGCAGTATTTT
>TRBJ1-1|TRBV4-1|NA|NA
CASSQVSGEGGSAFF
TGCGCCAGCAGCCAAGTTTCGGGTGAGGGTGGGTCAGCTTTCTTT
>TRBJ2-7|TRBV6-1|TRBD1|NA
CASSEPARTGFYEQYF
TGTGCCAGCAGTGAACCCGCAAGGACAGGCTTCTACGAGCAGTACTTC
>TRBJ1-1|TRBV6-5|TRBD1|NA
CASKLWTGGDTEAFF
TGTGCCAGCAAGCTCTGGACAGGTGGGGACACTGAAGCTTTCTTT
>TRBJ2-5|TRBV30|NA|NA
CAWSRNRKQETQYF
TGTGCCTGGAGCCGGAACAGAAAACAAGAGACCCAGTACTTC
>TRBJ2-1|TRBV5-1|NA|once
CASSRSGLSTGYNEQFF
TGCGCCAGCAGCCGCTCAGGACTCTCCACCGGCTACAATGAGCAGTTCTTC
>TRBJ1-6|TRBV27|NA|NA
CASLSYGQLTSSYNSPLHF
TGTGCCAGCCTCTCTTACGGACAGCTCACGAGCTCCTATAATTCACCCCTCCACTTT
>TRBJ1-4|TRBV5-6|NA|NA
CASSPGLNEKLFF
TGTGCCAGCAGCCCCGGACTCAATGAAAAACTGTTTTTT
>TRBJ2-3|TRBV18|NA|NA
CASSTSSTDTQYF
TGTGCCAGCTCTACGAGTAGCACAGATACGCAGTATTTT
>TRBJ1-2|TRBV5-1|NA|NA
CASSRTPDRQADGYTF
TGCGCCAGCAGCCGAACCCCTGACAGGCAGGCGGATGGCTACACCTTC
>TRBJ2-2|TRBV4-1|NA|few
CASSQVAANTGELFF
TGCGCCAGCAGCCAAGTGGCGGCGAACACCGGGGAGCTGTTTTTT
>TRBJ1-6|TRBV5-1|NA|NA
CASSLEGGDSPLHF
TGCGCCAGCAGCTTGGAAGGGGGGGATTCACCCCTCCACTTT
>TRBJ2-5|TRBV2|TRBD2|NA
CASSPLAGIKETQYF
TGTGCCAGCAGTCCACTAGCGGGGATAAAAGAGACCCAGTACTTC
>TRBJ2-5|TRBV5-1|NA|once
CASSLIGTSETQYF
TGCGCCAGCAGCTTGATAGGTACTAGCGAGACCCAGTACTTC
>TRBJ2-7|TRBV29-1|NA|NA
CSASTRDKRSYEQYF
TGCAGCGCCTCAACCCGGGACAAACGCTCCTACGAGCAGTACTTC
>TRBJ1-5|TRBV6-6|NA|once
CASVEQGDSQPQHF
TGTGCCAGCGTTGAACAGGGTGATAGTCAGCCCCAGCATTTT
>TRBJ1-1|TRBV25-1|NA|NA
CASSRSRAEAFF
TGTGCCAGCAGTCGAAGTCGGGCTGAAGCTTTCTTT
>TRBJ1-6|TRBV30|NA|few
CAWNGHRDSPLHF
TGTGCCTGGAACGGTCACAGGGATTCACCCCTCCACTTT
>TRBJ1-1|TRBV3-1/TRBV3-2|TRBD1|NA
CASSPTTGVEAFF
TGTGCCAGCAGCCCTACCACAGGGGTTGAAGCTTTCTTT
>TRBJ2-5|TRBV4-1|NA|NA
CASSHPGQPPSTQETQYF
TGCGCCAGCAGCCACCCTGGACAGCCGCCAAGTACACAAGAGACCCAGTACTTC
>TRBJ2-2|TRBV10-1|NA|NA
CASSVGENTGELFF
TGCGCCAGCAGTGTAGGAGAGAACACCGGGGAGCTGTTTTTT
>TRBJ2-2|TRBV18|NA|NA
CASSPYPGELFF
TGTGCCAGCTCACCATATCCCGGGGAGCTGTTTTTT
>TRBJ2-7|TRBV21-1|NA|NA
CASSFRTGAVSAPYEQYF
TGTGCCAGCAGCTTCCGGACAGGGGCGGTCAGTGCCCCCTACGAGCAGTACTTC
>TRBJ1-2|TRBV6-5|NA|NA
CASSFPGLPPHGYTF
TGTGCCAGCAGTTTCCCGGGACTACCGCCCCATGGCTACACCTTC
>TRBJ2-3|TRBV29-1|TRBD2|few
CSGGTSGTTDTQYF
TGCAGCGGGGGGACTAGCGGTACGACAGATACGCAGTATTTT
>TRBJ1-2|TRBV4-2|TRBD1|NA
CASSRGTGGYGYTF
TGTGCCAGCAGCCGGGGGACAGGAGGCTATGGCTACACCTTC
>TRBJ1-2|TRBV3-1/TRBV3-2|NA|NA
CASSQAGSYGYTF
TGTGCCAGCAGCCAAGCCGGGAGTTATGGCTACACCTTC
>TRBJ2-2|TRBV6-4|TRBD2|NA
CASSERMREGRTGELFF
TGTGCCAGCAGTGAGAGGATGCGGGAGGGCCGGACCGGGGAGCTGTTTTTT
>TRBJ2-7|TRBV5-1|TRBD2|NA
CASSPLSSGGYEQYF
TGCGCCAGCAGCCCACTCTCTAGCGGGGGATACGAGCAGTACTTC
>TRBJ1-5|TRBV2|TRBD1|NA
CASRGTGEAVAQHF
TGTGCCAGCAGGGGTACAGGGGAAGCCGTGGCCCAGCATTTT
>TRBJ2-3|TRBV19|NA|NA
CASSIEMEEGGQYF
TGTGCCAGTAGTATCGAGATGGAGGAAGGTGGGCAGTATTTT
>TRBJ2-2|TRBV5-6|NA|few
CASSLGFRGSTGELFF
TGTGCCAGCAGCTTGGGGTTCAGGGGAAGCACCGGGGAGCTGTTTTTT
>TRBJ2-6|TRBV27|NA|few
CASSLKLRGSGANVLTF
TGTGCCAGCAGTTTGAAGTTAAGGGGCTCTGGGGCCAACGTCCTGACTTTC
>TRBJ2-2|TRBV4-2|TRBD2|NA
CASSQGGLAGNTGELFF
TGTGCCAGCAGCCAAGGAGGGCTAGCGGGGAACACCGGGGAGCTGTTTTTT
>TRBJ2-7|TRBV28|TRBD2|NA
CASSLPGLLAGGSYEQYF
TGTGCCAGCAGTCTCCCCGGCCTACTAGCGGGAGGTTCCTACGAGCAGTACTTC